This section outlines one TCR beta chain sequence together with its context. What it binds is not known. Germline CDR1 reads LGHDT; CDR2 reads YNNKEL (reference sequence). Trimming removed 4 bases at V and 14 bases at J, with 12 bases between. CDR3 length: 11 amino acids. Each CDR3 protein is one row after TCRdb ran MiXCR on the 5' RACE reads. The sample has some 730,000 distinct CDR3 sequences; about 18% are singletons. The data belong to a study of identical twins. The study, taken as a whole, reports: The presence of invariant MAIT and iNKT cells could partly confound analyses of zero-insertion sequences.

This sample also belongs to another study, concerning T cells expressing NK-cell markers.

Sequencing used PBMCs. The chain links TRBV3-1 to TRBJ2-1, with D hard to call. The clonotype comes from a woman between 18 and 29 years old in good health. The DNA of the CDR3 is TGTGCCAGCAGCCTCCGGCCGGCGAAGTTCTTC. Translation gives CASSLRPAKFF.